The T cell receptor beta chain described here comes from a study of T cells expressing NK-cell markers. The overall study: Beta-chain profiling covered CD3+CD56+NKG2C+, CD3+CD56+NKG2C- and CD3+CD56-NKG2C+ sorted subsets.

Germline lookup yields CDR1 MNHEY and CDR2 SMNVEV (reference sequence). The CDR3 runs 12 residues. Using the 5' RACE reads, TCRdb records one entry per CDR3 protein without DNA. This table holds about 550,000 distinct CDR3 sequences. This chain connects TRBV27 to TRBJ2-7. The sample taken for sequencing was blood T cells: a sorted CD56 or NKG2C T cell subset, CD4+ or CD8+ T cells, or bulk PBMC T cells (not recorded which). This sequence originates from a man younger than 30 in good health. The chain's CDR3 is CASSSVVGEQYF.